One and the same sample provided the 30 T cell receptor beta chains below, sequenced in a study of human T cells and chemical hapten exposure. MiXCR, applied by TCRdb to the RACE reads, yields one record per CDR3 protein. The table includes 75,000 to 90,000 distinct CDR3 sequences, around 9.3% detected once. Time point specified: patch test 2, 6 weeks after DPC sensitization. Treatment specified: therapeutic diphenylcyclopropenone sensitization with weekly scalp DPC. The sample was whole blood, taken in connection with sensitization to the hapten diphenylcyclopropenone (DPC). The receptors here all came from a woman aged 45-65 years with alopecia areata. Some clones in this sample may be carry-over from other donors' samples.

This clonotype has only a few counts. This may come from a read error, since a much larger clone is one base off. The J gene is TRBJ2-7, the V gene TRBV25-1, with unresolved D. CDR1 MGHDK and CDR2 SYGVNS come from the germline V gene. V was trimmed by 6 bases and J by 3 bases, leaving 6 bases between them. The CDR3 extends over 11 amino acids. The CDR3 is CASSQLYEQYF. Written as DNA, the CDR3 is TGTGCCAGCAGCCAGCTCTACGAGCAGTACTTC.

This clonotype has a handful of counts. This sequence joins TRBV28 and TRBJ2-2, with 7 bases identical to TRBD1. The junction had 3 bases not matched to a gene; V was cut back by 6 bases and J by 8 bases. CDR1 and CDR2 from the germline V gene are MDHEN and SYDVKM. The CDR3 consists of 12 residues. The CDR3 sequence is CASSPGGGELFF. DNA for the CDR3: TGTGCCAGCAGCCCAGGGGGAGGGGAGCTGTTTTTT.

This clonotype has ten or more counts. V usage is TRBV6-5 and J usage is TRBJ2-7; 10 bases agree with TRBD1. From germline, CDR1 is MNHEY and CDR2 SVGAGI. The trim removed 2 bases at V and 2 bases at J, leaving 3 bases unmatched. This CDR3 comprises 15 residues. The CDR3 DNA follows: TGTGCCAGCAGTTACGGCGGGACAGGGGCCTACGAGCAGTACTTC. Protein sequence: CASSYGGTGAYEQYF.

This clonotype appeared a few times. The chain has TRBV7-9 and TRBJ1-2; no firm D call. This CDR3 is built from 15 residues. V was trimmed by 0 bases and J by 0 bases, leaving 8 bases between them. Per the germline V gene, CDR1 is SEHNR and CDR2 is FQNEAQ (reference sequence). CDR3 sequence (DNA): TGTGCCAGCAGCTTAGCGCCGGACCCTAACTATGGCTACACCTTC. Its protein product is CASSLAPDPNYGYTF. The variable domain in full, completed from reference TRBV7-9 and TRBJ1-2, reads DTGVSQNPRHKITKRGQNVTFRCDPISEHNRLYWYRQTLGQGPEFLTYFQNEAQLEKSRLLSDRFSAERPKGSFSTLEIQRTEQGDSAMYLCASSLAPDPNYGYTFGSGTRLTVV.

This clonotype has more than one count but fewer than ten. The chain employs TRBV18 and TRBJ2-1; tentatively, D is TRBD2 (6 bases). V was clipped by 3 bases and J by 4 bases, with 13 bases between them. This CDR3 contains 15 residues. Germline CDR1 KGHSH, CDR2 LQKENI. CDR3 in amino acids: CASSPAQAGYNEQFF. CDR3 nucleotides: TGTGCCAGCTCACCGGCCCAGGCGGGGTACAATGAGCAGTTCTTC.

The CDR3 is CASSRPTDTNQETQYF. DNA for the CDR3: TGTGCCAGCAGCCGACCCACCGACACCAATCAAGAGACCCAGTACTTC. V is TRBV6-1 and J is TRBJ2-5, with D uncertain. In germline, CDR1 is MNHNS, CDR2 SASEGT. The CDR3 runs to 16 residues. V lost 6 bases and J 2 bases, leaving 19 bases between the germline ends.

This clonotype was observed a handful of times. This chain links TRBV7-2 with TRBJ2-1; D may be TRBD1 (6 bases). The germline V gene encodes CDR1 SGHTA and CDR2 FQGNSA. This CDR3 is built from 15 residues. V was shortened by 5 bases and J by 2 bases, with 13 bases between the two germline ends. CDR3 protein: CASSLRTDAYNEQFF. The DNA of the CDR3 is TGTGCCAGCAGCCTGCGGACAGATGCCTACAATGAGCAGTTCTTC.

The CDR3 DNA reads as TGTGCCAGCAGCTCAAGGGGTCGCGGGGGAGTCAATGAGCAGTTCTTC. It translates to CASSSRGRGGVNEQFF. The chain employs TRBV9 and TRBJ2-1; TRBD2 aligns across 7 bases. The V and J ends lost 4 bases and 6 bases, in that order; junction bases with no gene match: 13. The CDR3 covers 16 residues. Germline assignment: CDR1 SGDLS and CDR2 YYNGEE.

This clonotype appeared many times. The gene calls are TRBV28 and TRBJ1-5; D remains unclear. From germline, CDR1 is MDHEN and CDR2 SYDVKM. The ends were cut back, 3 bases at V and 4 bases at J, with 10 bases in the middle. The CDR3 has 14 amino acids. DNA of the CDR3: TGTGCCAGCAGTTTTGTCCGGCATAATCAGCCCCAGCATTTT. Its translation: CASSFVRHNQPQHF.

This clonotype was seen repeatedly, ten times or more. This chain links TRBV13 with TRBJ1-4, with D perhaps TRBD1 (6 bases). The germline gives CDR1 PRHDT, CDR2 FYEKMQ (reference sequence). The CDR3 is 18 residues long. V dropped 5 bases and J dropped 0 bases, with 19 bases sitting between them. The CDR3 DNA is TGTGCCAGCAGCCACCCGGCAGAGGGGGAGGCAACTAATGAAAAACTGTTTTTT. This gives the protein CASSHPAEGEATNEKLFF.

This clonotype was detected only a few times. The chain couples TRBV2 to TRBJ2-1, with a weak D call TRBD2 (6 bases). V lost 4 bases to trimming and J lost 8 bases, with 21 bases between them. Germline V gene data show CDR1 as SNHLY and CDR2 as FYNNEI. The CDR3 length is 16 residues. CDR3 DNA sequence: TGTGCCAGCAGTGCCGCCCCCGGGAGAGGAGGGGATGAGCAGTTCTTC. This gives the protein CASSAAPGRGGDEQFF.

This clonotype was detected ten times or more. The rearrangement links TRBV2 to TRBJ1-2, with D unresolved. The germline V gene encodes CDR1 SNHLY and CDR2 FYNNEI. This CDR3 comprises 14 residues. The V end was cut by 3 bases, the J end by 4 bases, with 12 bases between. The CDR3 nucleotides read TGTGCCAGCAGTGAGGCTTCAGGAAGCTATGGCTACACCTTC. Protein: CASSEASGSYGYTF.

This chain uses TRBV2 with TRBJ2-3, with D hard to call. The CDR3 loop spans 12 amino acids. The germline V gene has CDR1 SNHLY and CDR2 FYNNEI. The V end was cut by 6 bases, the J end by 4 bases, with 8 bases between. The CDR3 DNA sequence: TGTGCCAGCAGGGATTCCTCAGATACGCAGTATTTT. Translating gives CASRDSSDTQYF.

This clonotype was recorded many times. The chain uses TRBV29-1 and TRBJ2-7, with D perhaps TRBD1 or TRBD2 (5 bases each). Per the germline V gene, CDR1 is SQVTM and CDR2 is ANQGSEA. The CDR3 is made up of 13 amino acids. The germline V and J ends were trimmed by 5 bases and 1 base, with 12 bases remaining between them. The CDR3 DNA follows: TGCAGCGTTTCGGGGCAGGAGTCCTACGAGCAGTACTTC. It yields the protein CSVSGQESYEQYF.

This clonotype has just a few counts. The rearrangement links TRBV18 to TRBJ1-5, with 7 bases aligning to TRBD1. This CDR3 is built from 16 residues. The germline V gene encodes CDR1 KGHSH and CDR2 LQKENI. V dropped 3 bases and J dropped 3; count of bases not matched to a gene: 8. The CDR3 is CASSPSRDRANQPQHF. The CDR3 nucleotides read TGTGCCAGCTCACCTTCCCGGGACAGAGCCAATCAGCCCCAGCATTTT. Drawing the rest from reference TRBV18 and TRBJ1-5, the complete variable domain is NAGVMQNPRHLVRRRGQEARLRCSPMKGHSHVYWYRQLPEEGLKFMVYLQKENIIDESGMPKERFSAEFPKEGPSILRIQQVVRGDSAAYFCASSPSRDRANQPQHFGDGTRLSIL.

This clonotype was seen a handful of times. J is TRBJ2-4 and V is TRBV30, with D maybe TRBD2 (7 bases). Germline V gene data show CDR1 as GTSNPN and CDR2 as SVGIG (reference sequence). The V end lost 5 bases, the J end lost 8 bases, and 16 bases lay between the germline ends. This CDR3 is 13 amino acids long. In DNA form, the CDR3 reads TGTGCCTGGCAGGGGAACAGCGGGGACATTCAGTACTTC. Protein product: CAWQGNSGDIQYF.

This clonotype was seen more than once but under ten times. The chain carries TRBV11-2 and TRBJ2-3; 9 bases line up with TRBD2. CDR1 and CDR2 (germline): SGHAT, FQNNGV. The CDR3 runs to 15 residues. Germline trimming cut 3 bases from V and 3 bases from J; bases unmatched to any gene: 4. CDR3 nucleotides: TGTGCCAGCAGCTTCCTAGCGGGATTTACAGATACGCAGTATTTT. This codes for CASSFLAGFTDTQYF.

This clonotype was counted between two and nine times. The V call is TRBV5-1, the J call TRBJ1-1, with TRBD1 identical over 7 bases. The CDR3 contains 13 residues. J gave up 11 bases and V 0 bases, and 7 bases lay outside the gene matches. The germline CDR1 and CDR2 sequences are SGHRS and YFSETQ. The CDR3: CASSLGQGWWAFF. The CDR3 region has the DNA TGCGCCAGCAGCTTGGGACAGGGATGGTGGGCTTTCTTT.

This clonotype was counted between two and nine times. This chain joins TRBV29-1 and TRBJ2-5, with D perhaps matching TRBD1 (6 bases). This CDR3 spans 13 amino acids. Germline values: CDR1 SQVTM, CDR2 ANQGSEA. V was cut by 6 bases and J by 5 bases, with 16 bases left in between. This CDR3 reads CSVGAQGGETQYF. CDR3 DNA sequence: TGCAGCGTGGGGGCCCAAGGTGGGGAGACCCAGTACTTC. The full variable domain, its missing parts supplied by reference TRBV29-1 and TRBJ2-5, is SAVISQKPSRDICQRGTSLTIQCQVDSQVTMMFWYRQQPGQSLTLIATANQGSEATYESGFVIDKFPISRPNLTFSTLTVSNMSPEDSSIYLCSVGAQGGETQYFGPGTRLLVL.

In its sample, this clonotype was seen many times. The gene calls are TRBV29-1 and TRBJ1-2; TRBD1 matches at 9 bases. The CDR3 is 13 amino acids. From germline, CDR1 is SQVTM and CDR2 ANQGSEA. V shed 6 bases and J 4 bases; nucleotides not matched to a gene: 6. CDR3 loop: CSVGQGDGYGYTF. CDR3 DNA sequence: TGCAGCGTGGGACAGGGCGACGGCTATGGCTACACCTTC.

The gene calls are TRBV29-1 and TRBJ2-7; perhaps TRBD2 as D (5 bases). The length of the CDR3 is 14 residues. The V gene lost 6 bases and the J gene lost 5 bases, with 20 bases spanning the gap. The V gene's germline CDR1 is SQVTM and CDR2 ANQGSEA. The CDR3 region is CSVGTERTPDEQYF. In DNA form, the CDR3 reads TGCAGCGTCGGAACAGAGCGGACTCCCGACGAGCAGTACTTC.

The rearrangement links TRBV7-2 to TRBJ1-1, with D possibly being TRBD1 (6 bases). This CDR3 spans 15 amino acids. Looked up from germline, CDR1 is SGHTA and CDR2 is FQGNSA. Deletions cut 2 bases from V and 1 base from J, with 11 bases between. This CDR3 reads CASSLQGLENTEAFF. The CDR3 coding sequence is TGTGCCAGCAGCTTACAGGGGTTGGAGAACACTGAAGCTTTCTTT.

This clonotype has at least ten counts. The chain has TRBV10-3 and TRBJ2-4; D call uncertain. V was trimmed by 2 bases and J by 0 bases, leaving 11 bases between them. The germline V gene encodes CDR1 ENHRY and CDR2 SYGVKD. The CDR3 consists of 16 residues. CDR3 bases: TGTGCCATCAGTGAGACCCCCGGTCTAGCCAAAAACATTCAGTACTTC. Its protein is CAISETPGLAKNIQYF.

The CDR3 sequence is CASGRGQNYEQYF. DNA of the CDR3: TGTGCCAGCGGGAGGGGGCAAAACTACGAGCAGTACTTC. V gene TRBV28 combines with J gene TRBJ2-7, with D perhaps TRBD1 or TRBD2 (7 bases each). The CDR3 has 13 residues. Germline V lookup: CDR1 MDHEN, CDR2 SYDVKM. Trimming removed 8 bases at V and 3 bases at J, with 14 bases between.

The table lists this clonotype with many counts. The rearrangement uses TRBV15 and TRBJ2-6; D not certain. The CDR3 runs 15 residues. CDR1 is LNHNV and CDR2 is YYDKDF in the germline V gene (reference sequence). V dropped 3 bases and J dropped 0 bases, with 6 bases sitting between them. The CDR3 DNA reads TGTGCCACCAGCAGGGATCCCTCTGGGGCCAACGTCCTGACTTTC. Residues: CATSRDPSGANVLTF.

Only a few counts were recorded for this clonotype. CDR3 sequence reads: CASSYGGSSTGELFF. The CDR3 DNA reads as TGTGCCAGCAGTTATGGAGGGTCGAGCACCGGGGAGCTGTTTTTT. The gene calls are TRBV6-2 or TRBV6-3 and TRBJ2-2; perhaps TRBD2 as D (6 bases). Trimming removed 3 bases at V and 4 bases at J, with 12 bases between. Germline loops: CDR1 MNHEY, CDR2 SVGEGT. This CDR3 spans 15 amino acids.

As regards this clonotype: A clone one base away is much larger, so this may be a read error. The chain carries TRBV4-2 and TRBJ1-4, with D uncertain. The CDR3 sequence is 15 residues long. CDR1 is LGHNA, CDR2 YNFKEQ, per germline. The CDR3 bases are TGTGCCAGCAGAGTACAGTTTGCAACTAATGCAAAACTGTTTTTT. The encoded protein is CASRVQFATNAKLFF.

This clonotype was seen repeatedly, ten times or more. The chain employs TRBV3-1 and TRBJ1-2, with unresolved D. Trimming shortened V by 4 bases and J by 4 bases, and 10 bases separated the two germline ends. This CDR3 has 13 residues. Germline V gives CDR1 LGHDT, CDR2 YNNKEL (reference sequence). CDR3 sequence (DNA): TGTGCCAGCAGCCCTGAGATTCGCTATGGCTACACCTTC. Amino acids: CASSPEIRYGYTF. Using reference TRBV3-1 and TRBJ1-2 for the parts outside the CDR3, the full variable domain is DTAVSQTPKYLVTQMGNDKSIKCEQNLGHDTMYWYKQDSKKFLKIMFSYNNKELIINETVPNRFSPKSPDKAHLNLHINSLELGDSAVYFCASSPEIRYGYTFGSGTRLTVV.

The chain carries TRBV20-1 and TRBJ2-2, with 10 bases identical to TRBD2. V lost 6 bases to trimming and J lost 1 base; unmatched junction nucleotides: 2. This CDR3 is built from 14 residues. Germline CDR1 DFQATT, CDR2 SNEGSKA (reference sequence). The CDR3 loop reads CSARLAGNTGELFF. The CDR3 coding sequence is TGCAGTGCCCGACTAGCGGGGAACACCGGGGAGCTGTTTTTT.

V and J are TRBV11-3 and TRBJ2-1; D perhaps matches TRBD1 (7 bases). Germline V gives CDR1 SGHNT, CDR2 YENEEA. This CDR3 has 13 amino acids. Trimming left V 5 bases short and J 7 bases short, with 12 bases between. The CDR3 protein is CASSVQGRNEQFF. The CDR3 nucleotides read TGTGCCAGCAGCGTACAGGGGAGGAATGAGCAGTTCTTC.